The 25 T cell receptor beta chains listed next were all sequenced from one sample in a study of T cell responses to AZD1222 COVID-19 vaccine. Clones were read by immunoSEQ multiplex PCR, and TCRdb kept only the in-frame ones, dropping some. Of more than 80,000 clones listed, 70% to 90% were seen once; the top ten hold roughly 6%. Here the sequenced sample was peripheral blood, taken on day 0 of AZD1222 vaccination. These receptor sequences come from an adult in good health.

The chain has TRBV27 and TRBJ2-5; tentatively, D is TRBD2 (5 bases). CDR1 and CDR2 (germline): MNHEY, SMNVEV (reference sequence). This CDR3 has 12 amino acids. Trimming stripped 10 bases from V and 3 bases from J, with 12 bases between. CDR3: CATRSAEETQYF. The CDR3 DNA follows: TGTGCCACCCGGTCAGCGGAAGAGACCCAGTACTTC.

This clone was found once. The gene calls are TRBV27 and TRBJ1-1; tentatively, D is TRBD1 (6 bases). Trimming stripped 1 base from V and 3 bases from J, with 12 bases between. This CDR3 has 15 amino acids. Germline assignment: CDR1 MNHEY and CDR2 SMNVEV (reference sequence). CDR3 sequence reads: CASSLFRGFDTEAFF. CDR3 nucleotide sequence: TGTGCCAGCAGTTTATTTAGGGGGTTTGACACTGAAGCTTTCTTT.

This clone was observed a few times. The V call is TRBV2, the J call TRBJ2-2; D call uncertain. The CDR3 length is 14 residues. Germline values: CDR1 SNHLY, CDR2 FYNNEI. V lost 9 bases, J lost 4 bases, and 15 bases lay in between. Here the CDR3 DNA reads TGTGCCAGGAGAACGGGCGTTGGCACCGGGGAGCTGTTTTTT. Protein sequence: CARRTGVGTGELFF.

The chain joins TRBV6-1 to TRBJ1-2, with 7 nucleotides matching TRBD1. This CDR3 spans 16 amino acids. CDR1 MNHNS and CDR2 SASEGT come from the germline V gene. V lost 4 bases, J lost 4 bases, and 12 bases stayed unmatched. The CDR3 sequence is CASSGVRGTTSYGYTF. Written as DNA, the CDR3 is TGTGCCAGCAGTGGGGTCAGGGGGACAACCTCCTATGGCTACACCTTC.

This chain's CDR3 is CASSLGRESYEQYF. In DNA, the CDR3 is TGCGCCAGCAGCTTGGGACGGGAGTCCTACGAGCAGTACTTC. The chain joins TRBV5-1 to TRBJ2-7; a weak D match, TRBD2 (6 bases). The CDR3 has 14 amino acids. CDR1 and CDR2 from the germline V gene are SGHRS and YFSETQ. V was cut by 0 bases and J by 1 base, with 8 bases left in between.

This clone came up a few times. This rearrangement joins TRBV13 to TRBJ2-5; 12 bases line up with TRBD2. Trimming took 0 bases from V and 7 from J; bases not matched to a gene: 12. Germline V gene lookup returns CDR1 PRHDT and CDR2 FYEKMQ (reference sequence). The CDR3 runs 18 residues. The CDR3: CASSLGPMTSGSSVTQYF. CDR3 nucleotides: TGTGCCAGCAGCTTAGGCCCAATGACTAGCGGGAGTTCGGTGACCCAGTACTTC.

The chain combines TRBV18 with TRBJ1-1; D remains ambiguous. V lost 2 bases to trimming and J lost 1 base, with 11 bases between them. The germline V gene has CDR1 KGHSH and CDR2 LQKENI. The CDR3 has 15 amino acids. CDR3 amino acids: CASSPEGRPNTEAFF. CDR3 bases: TGTGCCAGCTCACCAGAGGGCAGACCGAACACTGAAGCTTTCTTT. Full variable domain (remainder filled in from reference TRBV18 and TRBJ1-1): NAGVMQNPRHLVRRRGQEARLRCSPMKGHSHVYWYRQLPEEGLKFMVYLQKENIIDESGMPKERFSAEFPKEGPSILRIQQVVRGDSAAYFCASSPEGRPNTEAFFGQGTRLTVV.

The CDR3 sequence is CASSFQASIQYF. In nucleotides, the CDR3 is TGTGCCAGCAGTTTTCAGGCGTCCATTCAGTACTTC. The J gene is TRBJ2-4, the V gene TRBV28; D gene ambiguous. Germline V gene data show CDR1 as MDHEN and CDR2 as SYDVKM. Trimming pared 3 bases from V and 9 bases from J, leaving 9 bases between. The CDR3 spans 12 residues.

The chain carries TRBV7-9 and TRBJ2-1; the D gene is possibly TRBD1 (5 bases). Trimming left V 10 bases short and J 2 bases short, with 15 bases between. From germline, CDR1 is SEHNR and CDR2 FQNEAQ (reference sequence). The CDR3 is made up of 14 amino acids. The CDR3 sequence: CATPRRGAYNEQFF. CDR3 in DNA: TGTGCCACTCCGAGAAGGGGTGCCTACAATGAGCAGTTCTTC. Full variable domain (outside the CDR3, taken from reference TRBV7-9 and TRBJ2-1): DTGVSQNPRHKITKRGQNVTFRCDPISEHNRLYWYRQTLGQGPEFLTYFQNEAQLEKSRLLSDRFSAERPKGSFSTLEIQRTEQGDSAMYLCATPRRGAYNEQFFGPGTRLTVL.

This chain connects TRBV7-2 to TRBJ2-3; 9 nucleotides align to TRBD1. The CDR3 contains 17 residues. V shed 5 bases, J shed 5 bases, and the junction held 14 bases outside the gene matches. Germline CDR1 SGHTA, CDR2 FQGNSA. DNA for the CDR3: TGTGCCAGCAGCCCAGGGACGGACAGGGGTTTTAAAGATACGCAGTATTTT. Protein sequence: CASSPGTDRGFKDTQYF.

The chain employs TRBV18 and TRBJ2-1; possible D gene TRBD2, 6 bases. Germline assignment: CDR1 KGHSH and CDR2 LQKENI. Trimming removed 5 bases from V and 9 bases from J, with 17 bases in between. This CDR3 has 14 residues. Here the CDR3 reads CASSGKLASTEQFF. The CDR3 DNA sequence: TGTGCCAGCTCAGGAAAACTAGCTTCGACTGAGCAGTTCTTC.

The table lists this clone with a count of one. This sequence joins TRBV2 and TRBJ1-3; D possibly corresponds to TRBD1 (5 bases). The length of the CDR3 is 14 residues. Germline-derived CDR1 and CDR2 are SNHLY and FYNNEI. V shed 6 bases and J shed 7 bases, with 16 bases lying between them. In DNA form, the CDR3 reads TGTGCCAGCAGGGACCCCGGGGGGGGGAACACCATATATTTT. Its protein product is CASRDPGGGNTIYF.

The gene calls are TRBV2 and TRBJ1-4; 7 nucleotides match TRBD1. Germline V CDR1 and CDR2: SNHLY, FYNNEI. The CDR3 is 15 amino acids. V lost 6 bases to trimming and J lost 5 bases; unmatched junction nucleotides: 9. The CDR3, as DNA: TGTGCCAGCAGCCCTGACAGGGCCAAAAATGAAAAACTGTTTTTT. It encodes CASSPDRAKNEKLFF.

V gene TRBV24-1 combines with J gene TRBJ2-5, with D perhaps TRBD2 (6 bases). CDR1 KGHDR and CDR2 SFDVKD come from the germline V gene. V lost 4 bases, J lost 2 bases, and 10 bases lay in between. The CDR3 has 14 amino acids. The CDR3 spells CATSDPGVQETQYF. As DNA, the CDR3 is TGTGCCACCAGTGACCCGGGAGTACAAGAGACCCAGTACTTC.

This clone was picked up one time. The J gene is TRBJ2-7, the V gene TRBV2, with 12 positions matching TRBD2. The CDR3 length is 14 residues. CDR1 and CDR2 (germline): SNHLY, FYNNEI. V was clipped by 3 bases and J by 4 bases; unmatched bases: 1. CDR3 nucleotides: TGTGCCAGCAGTGAGACTAGCGGGAGTTACGAGCAGTACTTC. It translates to CASSETSGSYEQYF. The variable domain in full, completed from reference TRBV2 and TRBJ2-7, reads EPEVTQTPSHQVTQMGQEVILRCVPISNHLYFYWYRQILGQKVEFLVSFYNNEISEKSEIFDDQFSVERPDGSNFTLKIRSTKLEDSAMYFCASSETSGSYEQYFGPGTRLTVT.

The chain carries TRBV28 and TRBJ1-6, with 8 nucleotides matching TRBD1. CDR3 length: 16 residues. V dropped 2 bases and J dropped 6; count of bases not matched to a gene: 6. Germline V gene sequence: CDR1 MDHEN, CDR2 SYDVKM. This CDR3 is CASSLHRGAGNSPLHF. CDR3 nucleotides: TGTGCCAGCAGTTTACACAGGGGGGCGGGTAATTCACCCCTCCACTTT.

The V and J genes are TRBV19 and TRBJ1-2, with unresolved D. Trimming stripped 3 bases from V and 0 bases from J, with 5 bases between. In germline, CDR1 is LNHDA, CDR2 SQIVND (reference sequence). The CDR3 extends over 13 amino acids. CDR3 sequence reads: CASSIGTNYGYTF. The CDR3 region has the DNA TGTGCCAGTAGTATCGGCACTAACTATGGCTACACCTTC.

This chain links TRBV11-3 with TRBJ2-7; 7 bases are shared with TRBD1. V lost 5 bases, J lost 2 bases, and 6 bases stayed unmatched. This CDR3 is built from 14 residues. Germline V gene lookup returns CDR1 SGHNT and CDR2 YENEEA. The CDR3 DNA sequence: TGTGCCAGCAGCCATCGGGACAGACCCTACGAGCAGTACTTC. Translating it yields CASSHRDRPYEQYF.

This chain joins TRBV27 and TRBJ1-2, with 9 bases identical to TRBD1. There are 15 residues in the CDR3. The germline V gene encodes CDR1 MNHEY and CDR2 SMNVEV (reference sequence). J was trimmed by 4 bases and V by 4 bases; bases with no gene match: 7. The CDR3 reads CASSSSRDRAYGYTF. The CDR3 coding sequence is TGTGCCAGCAGTTCGTCACGGGACAGGGCCTATGGCTACACCTTC.

V gene TRBV19 combines with J gene TRBJ2-1, with 7 bases aligning to TRBD2. J was trimmed by 7 bases and V by 3 bases; bases with no gene match: 3. This CDR3 comprises 13 residues. Per the germline V gene, CDR1 is LNHDA and CDR2 is SQIVND (reference sequence). In nucleotides, the CDR3 is TGTGCCAGTAGTATCGTTAGCGGGAATGAGCAGTTCTTC. Amino acids: CASSIVSGNEQFF.

The chain carries TRBV29-1 and TRBJ2-2; tentative D call: TRBD2 (7 bases). CDR1 and CDR2 from the germline V gene are SQVTM and ANQGSEA. Trimming pared 8 bases from V and 2 bases from J, leaving 15 bases between. The CDR3 is 14 amino acids. CDR3 residues: CSFRRGGNTGELFF. In DNA, the CDR3 is TGCAGCTTCCGGAGGGGGGGCAACACCGGGGAGCTGTTTTTT.

The genes are TRBV5-4 and TRBJ1-2; no firm D call. Looked up from germline, CDR1 is SGHNT and CDR2 is YYREEE (reference sequence). V was pared by 7 bases and J by 0 bases, with 16 bases between. The CDR3 covers 15 residues. CDR3 residues: CASGPERVTNYGYTF. The DNA for the CDR3 is TGTGCCAGCGGACCGGAGCGGGTAACTAACTATGGCTACACCTTC. Variable domain in full (rest from reference TRBV5-4 and TRBJ1-2): ETGVTQSPTHLIKTRGQQVTLRCSSQSGHNTVSWYQQALGQGPQFIFQYYREEENGRGNFPPRFSGLQFPNYSSELNVNALELDDSALYLCASGPERVTNYGYTFGSGTRLTVV.

This clone was seen a handful of times. The chain employs TRBV18 and TRBJ1-4; 7 bases are shared with TRBD1. The CDR3 consists of 15 residues. V lost 4 bases and J lost 4; bases outside the gene matches: 6. Per the germline V gene, CDR1 is KGHSH and CDR2 is LQKENI. The CDR3 region has the DNA TGTGCCAGCTCACTGGACCGACAGGGTAATGAAAAACTGTTTTTT. It encodes CASSLDRQGNEKLFF.

The chain couples TRBV5-1 to TRBJ2-7, with TRBD1 matching over 7 bases. V lost 4 bases to trimming and J lost 0 bases; unmatched junction nucleotides: 7. The CDR3 is 15 amino acids. Looked up from germline, CDR1 is SGHRS and CDR2 is YFSETQ. The CDR3 sequence: CASSPPTGSSYEQYF. Here the CDR3 DNA reads TGCGCCAGCAGCCCTCCGACAGGGAGCTCCTACGAGCAGTACTTC.

This sequence joins TRBV11-3 and TRBJ2-2; D is perhaps TRBD1 (7 bases). Germline CDR1 reads SGHNT; CDR2 reads YENEEA. The CDR3 contains 15 residues. With 5 bases removed from V and 5 bases from J, the gap between germline ends came to 15 bases. CDR3 amino acids: CASSPDRAGTGELFF. The CDR3 nucleotides read TGTGCCAGCAGCCCCGACAGGGCGGGGACCGGGGAGCTGTTTTTT.